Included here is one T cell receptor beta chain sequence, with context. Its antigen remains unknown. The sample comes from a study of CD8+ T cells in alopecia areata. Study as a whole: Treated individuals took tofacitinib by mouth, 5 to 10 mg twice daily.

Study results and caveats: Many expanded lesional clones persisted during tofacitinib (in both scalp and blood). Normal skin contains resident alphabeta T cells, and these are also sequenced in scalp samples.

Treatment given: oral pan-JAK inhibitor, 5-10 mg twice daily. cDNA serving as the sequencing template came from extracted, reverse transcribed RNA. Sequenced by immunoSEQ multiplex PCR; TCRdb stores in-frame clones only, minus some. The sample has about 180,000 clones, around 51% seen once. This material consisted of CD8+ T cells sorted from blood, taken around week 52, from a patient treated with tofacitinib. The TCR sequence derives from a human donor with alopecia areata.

The CDR3 spells CASSGGTGIEPQHF. The DNA for the CDR3 is TGTGCCAGCAGTGGGGGGACGGGGATCGAGCCCCAGCATTTT. This chain joins TRBV2 and TRBJ1-5; TRBD1 might be the D (5 bases). V shed 4 bases and J shed 8 bases, with 15 bases lying between them. CDR1 SNHLY and CDR2 FYNNEI come from the germline V gene. The CDR3 spans 14 residues. Supplemented by reference TRBV2 and TRBJ1-5, the full variable domain reads EPEVTQTPSHQVTQMGQEVILRCVPISNHLYFYWYRQILGQKVEFLVSFYNNEISEKSEIFDDQFSVERPDGSNFTLKIRSTKLEDSAMYFCASSGGTGIEPQHFGDGTRLSIL.